This TCR beta chain was captured by sequencing in a study of cytomegalovirus exposure and HLA in healthy donors (dated by TCRdb to about 2017). In the study overall: An earlier analysis of 587 of the donors reported approximately 300 Gb of sequence data and 117 million unique TCR beta sequences obtained from around 180 million T cells. Around 300 gigabases of sequencing data and approximately 85 million unique TCR sequences were included in an early release covering roughly 600 HLA-typed donors. Of the roughly 400 genotyped donors, 80% to 90% were placed in the genetic ancestry cluster associated with self-reported Caucasian donors. The study was designed to test whether signatures of past pathogen exposure could be identified by cataloging public T cell receptors. The T cell repertoires of several hundred subjects were profiled by immunosequencing and related to cytomegalovirus serostatus. In addition to the first cohort of roughly 700 subjects, a separate validation cohort of 120 different subjects was used. To predict cytomegalovirus infection status, the study combined high-throughput TCR immunosequencing, statistical association of individual TCRs with disease status, and machine learning. A later analysis re-analyzed previously published TCR beta repertoires from about 600 donors and added high-resolution HLA genotyping to study TCR occurrence patterns. Rather than drawing on any new phenotypic data, the later analysis identified candidate immune exposures from TCR beta sequences and the way those sequences occurred across donors. In an earlier analysis of a few hundred of the donors, high-throughput TCR beta sequencing was used to judge whether each TCR beta V gene segment behaved as functional or pseudogenic. Donor age, sex, ethnicity and CMV serostatus were compiled alongside the repertoire data. Genome-wide SNP genotypes for about three fifths of the 666 donors were used in a later genetic analysis, which treated that subset as a discovery cohort. Every discovery cohort repertoire had been produced on one sequencing platform. Both class I and class II loci were covered by HLA typing, at four-digit resolution. Typing coverage varied by locus: about 620-630 donors for A, B, C, DRB1 and DQB1; 522 for DQA1; nearly 610 for DPA1; some 470 for DPB1. Because of strong linkage in the cohort, four to six DR-DQ haplotypes were treated as single units for association and clustering. Across around 400 genotyped donors of the cohort, an average of roughly 250,000 unique TCR beta nucleotide sequences per donor were sequenced, and around 19% of those sequences were non-productive. What the work shows at the level of the full study, not this receptor alone: In an earlier analysis of about 550 of the donors, most TCR beta V segments were observed in productive rearrangements about 87% or about 30% of the time, broadly matching IMGT annotations. In this cohort, only TCR beta chains were sequenced, and detectable features were limited by the absence of alpha or paired-chain data. A cluster of highly shared sequence variants was judged likely to represent a technical artifact of the sequencing pipeline. Assigning TCR associations to individual alleles was difficult when HLA alleles, especially DR and DQ, strongly co-occurred. An association between a missense DCLRE1C variant and V-gene and J-gene trimming of TCR beta chains was found in a later genetic analysis and replicated in an independent cohort. A further reported finding was that TCR beta sequences accurately predicted the HLA-A and HLA-B alleles for most subjects in the first cohort. Presence/absence analyses assumed roughly uniform sequencing depth across donors, an assumption that may not hold. In a later analysis, HLA-associated TCR beta chains were found to be more clonally expanded and to have lower generation probabilities than equally common non-associated chains. Most TCR sequences were seen in very few donors, while some public TCRs were found in many individuals. According to a later analysis, TCR association rates differed among HLA loci, with DRB1 alleles showing the most associated TCRs and HLA-C alleles showing the fewest. In both the original and validation cohorts, the classifier was reported to diagnose cytomegalovirus status with high specificity and sensitivity. HLA typing was unavailable for some donors at each locus, so association tests used only the typed subset. Some IMGT-functional V segments, including TRBV6-2 and TRBV6-3, could not be told apart with the 87-base-pair reads, so those segments were excluded. In a later analysis, several top co-occurrence clusters were reported to appear linked to parvovirus B19, influenza, CMV and Epstein-Barr virus. According to a later analysis, most CMV-associated TCR beta chains appeared to be HLA-restricted, and the HLA associations seemed to be driven largely by CMV exposure. Because counts were too low, seventeen rarely observed V segments, including chromosome 9 orphons, were excluded from the earlier analysis of around 590 of the donors. In vitro tests confirmed that a few of the cytomegalovirus-associated TCR beta chains recognize cytomegalovirus antigens. A later analysis associated about 18,000 TCR beta sequences with specific HLA alleles at a false discovery rate of 0.05. Linkage disequilibrium might explain the correlated functional status among segregating V segments, but an unknown experimental factor could not be excluded. The study gave a list of some 150 TCR beta chains associated with cytomegalovirus. For the cohort, immune exposure information was limited to CMV serostatus. In a later genetic analysis, fewer N-insertions in productive TCRs were reported among donors in an Asian-associated ancestry cluster than the roughly 640-donor mean. It was suggested by the authors that the approach could potentially be generalized to other disease states and immunological phenotypes.

Library method: the immunoSEQ multiplex PCR assay. The multiplex PCR relied on a mix of 60 forward primers for TCR Vbeta segments and 13 reverse primers for TCR Jbeta segments. A multiplex PCR assay on genomic DNA amplified the CDR3 region of rearranged TCR beta genes. The amplified TCR beta libraries were sequenced on the Illumina HiSeq System as 87-base-pair reads. Concerning the study's data processing: A later analysis tallied some 79 million unique TCR beta chains across the 550 to 850 repertoires, and approximately 12 million of those chains were shared by two or more donors. To remove PCR and sequencing errors, raw reads were error-corrected and collapsed into unique sequences using a nearest-neighbor algorithm that merged closely related sequences. CDR3 sequences were aligned to IMGT reference sequences to assign V, D and J gene segments. Each retained sequence needed at least a six-nucleotide match to both a V gene segment and a J gene segment. A rearrangement was called productive if the CDR3 had no stop codons and remained in frame with V and J, and every other rearrangement was called non-productive. Following IMGT convention, CDR3 was defined as the stretch from the second conserved V-encoded cysteine to the conserved J-encoded phenylalanine. Sequences without an unambiguous match to a single V gene segment were excluded from the earlier analysis of a few hundred of the donors. In an earlier analysis of more than 500 of the donors, a V segment was called functional when productive rearrangements were above 56.7%, and segregating when the standard deviation between donors exceeded 5%. A statistical classification framework was built to diagnose cytomegalovirus status from the catalog of TCR beta chain sequences. V and J gene assignment, in a later analysis, came from comparing TCR nucleotide sequences with IMGT/GENE-DB human TR gene sequences. A later analysis assigned CDR3 sequences and most-parsimonious VDJ recombination scenarios with the TCRdist pipeline. In a later analysis, every TCR beta chain was defined by the combination of its CDR3 amino acid sequence and its V-gene family, and reads without a unique V-gene family were dropped. To address suspected cross-contamination and a sequencing artifact, a later analysis removed some 620 highly shared, low-generation-probability nucleotide sequences. In a later analysis, a clonal expansion index was calculated for each public chain from normalized within-repertoire ranks of inferred template counts. In a later analysis, generation probabilities were computed using a VDJ recombination model fitted to out-of-frame rearrangements, and the results were checked against IGoR. In a later analysis, TCR-TCR, TCR-HLA and TCR-CMV co-occurrence was scored with hypergeometric tests, and a repertoire-size bias correction was applied to TCR pairs. To estimate false discovery rates, a later analysis permuted the HLA or CMV assignments 20 times. In a later analysis, co-occurring TCRs were grouped with DBSCAN, and TCRdist sequence similarity was added when clustering was performed within HLA-allele-positive subsets. Repertoires with fewer than 30,000 or more than 120,000 public chains were left out of co-occurrence clustering, as were a handful of repertoires with anomalous nucleotide sharing. TCRdb's version of the immuneACCESS table is confined to in-frame rearrangements and falls short of the full clone set. An unresolved V gene accounts for under half of the shortfall where checked; the remainder is of unknown origin. Clonal size and the V and J genes are those of that table, whereas D and trimming came from the DNA. This sample is represented by under 150,000 clones; over 70% of them were singletons. The top ten clonotypes cover about 1.6% of the sample.

As concerns this clone: Its target antigen remains unknown. No quality values exist for individual bases; no much larger clone is one base distant.

The CDR3 sequence holds 15 residues, the cysteine and phenylalanine included. Of all the DNA, just the CDR3 is kept, 45 bases in frame from base 1. CDR1 SGHRS and CDR2 YFSETQ were looked up in the germline V gene. V ends up 5 bases short and J 2 bases short, with an unmatched junction base count of 7. The cohort was made up of several hundred healthy bone marrow donors. Cohort members were all nominally healthy when sampled, although unrecorded immune exposures were likely present. The donor was CMV seronegative and was included in the group of several hundred seronegative cohort members. A peripheral blood sample was collected from each donor, and TCR beta sequencing was performed on peripheral blood mononuclear cells. Genomic DNA was extracted from the blood cell samples with the Qiagen DNeasy Blood Extraction Kit.

In this chain, TRBV5-1 is recombined with TRBJ1-1; TRBD1 lines up with 9 middle nucleotides. Sequenced input: PBMCs. The sequence was collected from a woman between 18 and 30 years old in good health and CMV-seronegative. The CDR3 has the sequence CASSYPGQGNTEAFF. At the DNA level, the sequence is TGCGCCAGCAGTTATCCGGGACAGGGTAACACTGAAGCTTTCTTT.